This T cell receptor beta chain was documented in a study of T-cell reconstitution after alpha-beta-depleted transplantation in children. It was with unique molecular identifiers that the TCRbeta library was prepared. TCRdb re-called the PCR reads through MiXCR, storing one row per CDR3 protein. The top ten hold around 2.4% of the sample, which has some 520,000 distinct CDR3 sequences, approximately 29% seen once. The CDR3 extends over 15 amino acids. The germline V gene encodes CDR1 MGHDK and CDR2 SYGVNS. Germline trimming cut 4 bases from V and 8 bases from J; bases unmatched to any gene: 8. The origin of this receptor is a human donor who donated a stem cell graft to a child with aplastic anemia. V and J are TRBV25-1 and TRBJ1-5, with 10 bases aligning to TRBD1. The sequencing used PBMCs from the stem cell graft donor, collected from the stem cell graft. This CDR3 is CASSGGTGVGEPQHF. As DNA, the CDR3 is TGTGCCAGCAGTGGCGGGACAGGGGTTGGGGAGCCCCAGCATTTT. The variable domain in full, completed from reference TRBV25-1 and TRBJ1-5, reads EADIYQTPRYLVIGTGKKITLECSQTMGHDKMYWYQQDPGMELHLIHYSYGVNSTEKGDLSSESTVSRIRTEHFPLTLESARPSHTSQYLCASSGGTGVGEPQHFGDGTRLSIL.